This T cell receptor (beta chain) originates from a study of T cell repertoires in cytomegalovirus infection. Study information: Well-studied HLA-B-restricted epitopes and recently identified HLA-C-restricted epitopes of CMV were both used in the study.

Per germline, CDR1 SQVTM and CDR2 ANQGSEA. This CDR3 spans 15 amino acids. The V and J ends lost 0 bases and 0 bases respectively, with 12 bases between them. Study-wide results and caveats: Cumulative frequency of public TCR beta families picked out carriers of CMV plus the relevant HLA.

This clonotype was detected only a few times. The antigen is unknown. One entry per CDR3 protein, called by TCRdb with MiXCR from the reads. The sample carries 70,000 or so distinct CDR3 sequences, under 30% recorded once. This chain connects TRBV29-1 to TRBJ2-7; D ambiguous. The source is a human donor in good health (CMV status not recorded). Some clones in this sample may be carry-over from other donors' samples. This sample comprised CD8+ T cells from cultured PBMCs, obtained from culture after CMV antigen stimulation. Written as DNA, the CDR3 is TGCAGCGTTGAAGATCCAGCATCCAGCTCCTACGAGCAGTACTTC. Translated, it gives CSVEDPASSSYEQYF.